The 26 T cell receptor beta chains below all came from one sample that was sequenced in a study of human T cells and chemical hapten exposure. Time point described: patch test 2, 6 weeks after DPC sensitization. The treatment here: therapeutic diphenylcyclopropenone sensitization with weekly scalp DPC. TCRdb reanalysed the RACE reads using MiXCR and keeps one entry per CDR3 protein. The sample lists some 84,000 distinct CDR3 sequences; roughly 10% were seen once. The source material was whole blood, sampled in connection with sensitization to the hapten diphenylcyclopropenone (DPC). The receptors derive from a woman in her 50s with alopecia areata. Some clones in this sample may be carry-over from other donors' samples.

This clonotype has more than one count but fewer than ten. The gene calls are TRBV7-2 and TRBJ2-1, with 7 bases lining up with TRBD2. The CDR3 runs to 15 residues. Losses at the gene ends were 1 base for V and 9 bases for J; bases not matched to a gene: 9. Germline CDR1 is SGHTA and CDR2 is FQGNSA. The CDR3 loop is CASSLELWVAGEQFF. Here the CDR3 DNA reads TGTGCCAGCAGCTTAGAACTCTGGGTAGCGGGTGAGCAGTTCTTC.

This clonotype was recorded many times. The chain has TRBV20-1 and TRBJ2-3, with TRBD2 matching over 8 bases. Trimming removed 3 bases from V and 2 bases from J; junction bases left unmatched: 10. The V gene's germline CDR1 is DFQATT and CDR2 SNEGSKA (reference sequence). The CDR3 consists of 16 residues. CDR3 residues: CSASGRAATITDTQYF. CDR3 sequence (DNA): TGCAGTGCTAGCGGGAGGGCCGCAACGATCACAGATACGCAGTATTTT.

The J gene is TRBJ2-5, the V gene TRBV5-6, with D unresolved. V shed 4 bases and J shed 1 base, with 11 bases lying between them. Germline V gives CDR1 SGHDT, CDR2 YYEEEE. The CDR3 runs 14 residues. For the CDR3, the DNA is TGTGCCAGCAGCCCGACGGACGCCCAAGAGACCCAGTACTTC. The encoded protein is CASSPTDAQETQYF.

The genes are TRBV3-1 and TRBJ2-1; perhaps TRBD1 as D (5 bases). Germline lookup yields CDR1 LGHDT and CDR2 YNNKEL (reference sequence). Trimming cost V 0 bases and J 2 bases, with 8 bases left between them. The CDR3 is 15 residues long. CDR3 protein: CASSQDAGPYNEQFF. The CDR3 DNA sequence: TGTGCCAGCAGCCAAGACGCAGGGCCCTACAATGAGCAGTTCTTC.

In its sample, this clonotype was seen a few times. V and J are TRBV11-2 and TRBJ1-6, with no clear D. Germline V gene sequence: CDR1 SGHAT, CDR2 FQNNGV. Between the trimmed V and J ends, which lost 3 bases and 8 bases, there was a span of 8 bases. The CDR3 covers 13 residues. In nucleotides, the CDR3 is TGTGCCAGCAGCTTTCAGAGGGATTCACCCCTCCACTTT. This sequence encodes CASSFQRDSPLHF.

V is TRBV6-6 and J is TRBJ2-7; weak D call: TRBD1 (6 bases). Germline V gene data show CDR1 as MNHNY and CDR2 as SVGAGI (reference sequence). The CDR3 extends over 16 amino acids. Between the trimmed V and J ends, which lost 3 bases and 5 bases, there was a span of 20 bases. DNA of the CDR3: TGTGCCAGCAGTTATCAGTCGAGGCAGGGGTTCCACGAGCAGTACTTC. Its translation: CASSYQSRQGFHEQYF.

There are many counts of this clonotype. This chain joins TRBV7-9 and TRBJ2-1, with a tentative D call TRBD2 (6 bases). Germline CDR1 and CDR2: SEHNR and FQNEAQ (reference sequence). This CDR3 contains 15 residues. Trimming took off 5 bases at V and 1 base at J, with 12 bases between the two ends. The CDR3 sequence: CASSQGAGSYNEQFF. CDR3 DNA sequence: TGTGCCAGCAGCCAAGGGGCGGGGTCCTACAATGAGCAGTTCTTC.

This clonotype was counted at least ten times. The chain recombines TRBV19 with TRBJ2-3; tentative D call: TRBD1 (6 bases). Germline V gene lookup returns CDR1 LNHDA and CDR2 SQIVND (reference sequence). Deletions cut 10 bases from V and 2 bases from J, with 19 bases between. The CDR3 contains 15 residues. CDR3 in amino acids: CATELGAGNTDTQYF. CDR3 nucleotides: TGTGCCACCGAACTGGGGGCAGGAAACACAGATACGCAGTATTTT.

The rearrangement uses TRBV20-1 and TRBJ1-4; TRBD1 is a possible D gene (6 bases). The CDR3 has 13 residues. The V gene lost 3 bases and the J gene lost 5 bases, with 10 bases spanning the gap. Germline V gene sequence: CDR1 DFQATT, CDR2 SNEGSKA (reference sequence). The chain's CDR3 is CSASKGGNEKLFF. The DNA for the CDR3 is TGCAGTGCTAGTAAGGGGGGCAATGAAAAACTGTTTTTT.

This clonotype came up many times. J is TRBJ2-3 and V is TRBV7-9, with D uncertain. The CDR3 consists of 13 residues. Between the trimmed V and J ends, which lost 1 base and 6 bases, there was a span of 8 bases. Germline CDR1 SEHNR, CDR2 FQNEAQ (reference sequence). CDR3 protein: CASSLVPSDTQYF. In nucleotides, the CDR3 is TGTGCCAGCAGCTTAGTACCGTCGGATACGCAGTATTTT.

This clonotype appeared many times. The CDR3 region has the DNA TGTGCCAGCAGCTTAGTTGGTCAGAACATACCCCTCACAGATACGCAGTATTTT. Its translation is CASSLVGQNIPLTDTQYF. This chain uses TRBV7-8 with TRBJ2-3; D is uncertain. The CDR3 spans 18 residues. Between the trimmed V and J ends, which lost 1 base and 2 bases, there was a span of 19 bases. Per the germline V gene, CDR1 is SGHVS and CDR2 is FQNEAQ.

This clonotype came up many times. The V gene is TRBV20-1, the J gene TRBJ1-1, with 11 bases matching TRBD1. Trimming at V came to 5 bases and at J to 2 bases, leaving 4 bases not matched to a gene. This CDR3 spans 14 amino acids. CDR1 and CDR2 (germline): DFQATT, SNEGSKA (reference sequence). CDR3 bases: TGCAGTGCTGGACAGGGGGCAAGAAACACTGAAGCTTTCTTT. This codes for CSAGQGARNTEAFF.

This clonotype was observed many times. CDR3 sequence reads: CASSLEGSDPNQPQHF. The CDR3 region has the DNA TGCGCCAGCAGCTTGGAGGGCTCCGACCCCAATCAGCCCCAGCATTTT. The chain is built from TRBV5-1 and TRBJ1-5; D remains ambiguous. CDR3 length: 16 amino acids. V dropped 0 bases and J dropped 3 bases, with 13 bases sitting between them. Germline CDR1 is SGHRS and CDR2 is YFSETQ.

This clonotype showed up many times. The chain has TRBV29-1 and TRBJ2-4; D is ambiguous. Trimming pared 6 bases from V and 6 bases from J, leaving 9 bases between. The CDR3 is made up of 11 amino acids. Germline CDR1 is SQVTM and CDR2 is ANQGSEA. In DNA form, the CDR3 reads TGCAGCGTCGCAAGGTCAAACATTCAGTACTTC. Translating gives CSVARSNIQYF.

The chain has TRBV28 and TRBJ2-1; 7 bases match TRBD2. The CDR3 loop spans 14 amino acids. The V segment lost 6 bases and the J segment 8 bases; nucleotides outside the gene matches: 10. Germline V lookup: CDR1 MDHEN, CDR2 SYDVKM. CDR3 loop: CASSFRLAGDEQFF. CDR3 coding DNA: TGTGCCAGCAGCTTCCGACTAGCTGGGGATGAGCAGTTCTTC.

In this sample, this clonotype turned up many times. For the CDR3, the DNA is TGTGCCAGCAGCGTCACTCAGGGACTAGGTTACAATGAGCAGTTCTTC. Translation gives CASSVTQGLGYNEQFF. The chain combines TRBV7-2 with TRBJ2-1; TRBD2 matches at 8 bases. The germline gives CDR1 SGHTA, CDR2 FQGNSA. The CDR3 covers 16 residues. The J segment lost 4 bases and the V segment lost 5 bases, leaving 10 bases of the junction unmatched.

This clonotype has a count of ten or more. The rearrangement joins TRBV5-6 to TRBJ2-3, with 10 bases fitting TRBD2. CDR1 SGHDT and CDR2 YYEEEE come from the germline V gene. There are 16 residues in the CDR3. V shed 3 bases and J 0 bases; nucleotides not matched to a gene: 4. This CDR3 is CASSSTSGSSTDTQYF. CDR3 nucleotides: TGTGCCAGCAGCTCGACTAGCGGGTCTAGCACAGATACGCAGTATTTT.

This clonotype has just a few counts. CDR3 nucleotides: TGCAGCGTTGACCCTCCAGGGGGTTATTCCACTGAAGCTTTCTTT. This gives the protein CSVDPPGGYSTEAFF. The chain combines TRBV29-1 with TRBJ1-1; TRBD1 aligns across 7 bases. After removal of 3 bases from V and 4 bases from J, the junction contained 11 bases not matched to a gene. The germline CDR1 and CDR2 sequences are SQVTM and ANQGSEA. This CDR3 is 15 amino acids long.

This clonotype occurred many times. The V and J genes are TRBV18 and TRBJ2-7; 12 nucleotides match TRBD2. This CDR3 contains 15 residues. Trimming took 8 bases from V and 1 from J; bases not matched to a gene: 6. Germline CDR1 reads KGHSH; CDR2 reads LQKENI. DNA for the CDR3: TGTGCCAGCAGCCCCGGACTAGCGGGATCCTACGAGCAGTACTTC. Protein: CASSPGLAGSYEQYF.

This chain connects TRBV7-2 to TRBJ1-2, with TRBD1 identical over 8 bases. The V segment lost 3 bases and the J segment 5 bases; nucleotides outside the gene matches: 5. This CDR3 spans 14 amino acids. Germline loops: CDR1 SGHTA, CDR2 FQGNSA. The CDR3 coding sequence is TGTGCCAGCAGCTTTCCAGGGGGCGAGTATGGCTACACCTTC. Protein sequence: CASSFPGGEYGYTF.

There are many counts of this clonotype. In DNA, the CDR3 is TGTGCCAGCCCACTAGCGGGAGCTTTCAATGAGCAGTTCTTC. The encoded protein is CASPLAGAFNEQFF. The chain links TRBV2 to TRBJ2-1; 11 bases match TRBD2. The CDR3 spans 14 residues. Trimming removed 8 bases from V and 6 bases from J; junction bases left unmatched: 6. Per the germline V gene, CDR1 is SNHLY and CDR2 is FYNNEI.

This clonotype has ten or more counts. The chain joins TRBV3-1 to TRBJ2-3; D uncertain. V shed 0 bases and J shed 2 bases, with 3 bases lying between them. In germline, CDR1 is LGHDT, CDR2 YNNKEL (reference sequence). The CDR3 has 13 amino acids. For the CDR3, the DNA is TGTGCCAGCAGCCAAGACGTCACAGATACGCAGTATTTT. This codes for CASSQDVTDTQYF.

V is TRBV30 and J is TRBJ1-2; no firm D call. The CDR3 is 14 residues long. V gave up 1 base and J gave up 4 bases, with 13 bases separating them. The V gene's germline CDR1 is GTSNPN and CDR2 SVGIG (reference sequence). CDR3 sequence reads: CAWSAFPAFYGYTF. The CDR3 DNA reads TGTGCCTGGAGTGCCTTCCCAGCGTTCTATGGCTACACCTTC.

This clonotype was observed a few times. The CDR3 bases are TGCAGTGCTAGAGGACAGGGTCAAGAGACCCAGTACTTC. Translating it yields CSARGQGQETQYF. The J gene is TRBJ2-5, the V gene TRBV20-1; 7 bases are shared with TRBD1. CDR1 DFQATT and CDR2 SNEGSKA come from the germline V gene (reference sequence). The V and J ends lost 1 base and 2 bases, in that order; junction bases with no gene match: 1. The CDR3 is 13 amino acids.

This CDR3 is CASSPRQENTGELFF. CDR3 coding DNA: TGTGCCAGCTCACCGCGACAGGAGAACACCGGGGAGCTGTTTTTT. The rearrangement joins TRBV18 to TRBJ2-2, with D tentatively TRBD1 (6 bases). V lost 3 bases, J lost 1 base, and 9 bases lay in between. Per germline, CDR1 KGHSH and CDR2 LQKENI. CDR3 length equals 15 residues.

The chain combines TRBV27 with TRBJ2-3; D not resolved. CDR3 size: 13 residues. Germline assignment: CDR1 MNHEY and CDR2 SMNVEV (reference sequence). Trimming stripped 8 bases from V and 5 bases from J, with 14 bases between. CDR3 amino acids: CASHQSSVDTQYF. The DNA of the CDR3 is TGTGCCAGCCATCAGTCCAGCGTAGATACGCAGTATTTT.